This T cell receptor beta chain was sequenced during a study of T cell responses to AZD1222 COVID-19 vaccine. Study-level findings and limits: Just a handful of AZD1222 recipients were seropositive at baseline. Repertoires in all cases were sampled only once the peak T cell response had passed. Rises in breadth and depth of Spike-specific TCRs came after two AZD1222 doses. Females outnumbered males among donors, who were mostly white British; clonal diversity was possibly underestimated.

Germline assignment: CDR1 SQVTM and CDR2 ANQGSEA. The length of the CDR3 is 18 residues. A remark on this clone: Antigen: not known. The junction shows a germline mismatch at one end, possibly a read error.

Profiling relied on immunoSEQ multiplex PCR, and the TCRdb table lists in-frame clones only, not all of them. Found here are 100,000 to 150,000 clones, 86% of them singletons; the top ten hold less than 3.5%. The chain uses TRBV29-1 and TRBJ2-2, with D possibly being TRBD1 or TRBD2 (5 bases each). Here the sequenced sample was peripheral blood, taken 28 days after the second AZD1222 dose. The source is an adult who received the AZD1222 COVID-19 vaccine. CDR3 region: CSGGRVPLWKFGHRGAVF. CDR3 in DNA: TGCAGCGGGGGTCGAGTACCACTCTGGAAGTTTGGACACCGGGGAGCTGTTTTT.